This T cell receptor (beta chain) was recorded in a study of T cell responses to AZD1222 COVID-19 vaccine. Notes on the study in general: Vaccine-associated CD4 TCRs spanned spike, dominant at 160-218 and 743-854. A mostly white British donor set with more females was recruited, and clonal diversity was possibly underestimated. Spike-specific TCR repertoires showed rising breadth and depth after two AZD1222 doses. Nearly half of spike-specific TCRs reportedly go after variant regions that carry no mutations.

The V gene lost 3 bases and the J gene lost 4 bases, with 12 bases spanning the gap. CDR1 is DFQATT, CDR2 SNEGSKA, per germline (reference sequence). The CDR3 is 13 residues long. Produced via immunoSEQ multiplex PCR; TCRdb's table is partial and in-frame only. The table has 100,000 to 120,000 clones, around nine tenths seen once. The count of this clone is one. Its specificity is unknown. The source material was peripheral blood, sampled on day 0 of AZD1222 vaccination. The clonotype originates from an adult in good health. This chain links TRBV20-1 with TRBJ2-5, with D possibly being TRBD2 (5 bases). CDR3 DNA: TGCAGTGCTAGTGGTCTAGCTGGAGAGACCCAGTACTTC. This sequence encodes CSASGLAGETQYF.